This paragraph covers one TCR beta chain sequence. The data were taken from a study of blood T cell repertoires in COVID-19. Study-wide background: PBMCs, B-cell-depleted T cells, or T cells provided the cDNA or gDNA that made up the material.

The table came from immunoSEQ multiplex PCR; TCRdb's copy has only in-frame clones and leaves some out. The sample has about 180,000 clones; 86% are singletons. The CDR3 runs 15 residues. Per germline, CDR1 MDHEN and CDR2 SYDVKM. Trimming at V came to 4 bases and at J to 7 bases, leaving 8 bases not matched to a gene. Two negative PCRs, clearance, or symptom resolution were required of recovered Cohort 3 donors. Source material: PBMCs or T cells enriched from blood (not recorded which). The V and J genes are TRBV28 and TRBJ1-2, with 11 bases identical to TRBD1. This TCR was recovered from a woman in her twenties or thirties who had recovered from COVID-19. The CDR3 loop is CASSSSGQGASGYTF. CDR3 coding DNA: TGTGCCAGCAGTTCATCAGGACAGGGGGCGAGTGGCTACACCTTC.